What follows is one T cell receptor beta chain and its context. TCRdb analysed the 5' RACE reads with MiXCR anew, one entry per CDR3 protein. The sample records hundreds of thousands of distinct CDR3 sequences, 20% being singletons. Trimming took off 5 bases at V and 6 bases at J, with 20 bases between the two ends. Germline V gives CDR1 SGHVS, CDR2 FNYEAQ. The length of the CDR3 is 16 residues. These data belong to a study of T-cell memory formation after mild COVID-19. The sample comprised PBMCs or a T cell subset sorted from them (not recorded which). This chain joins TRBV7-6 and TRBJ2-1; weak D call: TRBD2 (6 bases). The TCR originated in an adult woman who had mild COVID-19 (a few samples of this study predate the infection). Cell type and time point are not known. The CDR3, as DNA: TGTGCCAGCAGCAACTCGTACGGGGACTCACCCAATGAGCAGTTCTTC. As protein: CASSNSYGDSPNEQFF.